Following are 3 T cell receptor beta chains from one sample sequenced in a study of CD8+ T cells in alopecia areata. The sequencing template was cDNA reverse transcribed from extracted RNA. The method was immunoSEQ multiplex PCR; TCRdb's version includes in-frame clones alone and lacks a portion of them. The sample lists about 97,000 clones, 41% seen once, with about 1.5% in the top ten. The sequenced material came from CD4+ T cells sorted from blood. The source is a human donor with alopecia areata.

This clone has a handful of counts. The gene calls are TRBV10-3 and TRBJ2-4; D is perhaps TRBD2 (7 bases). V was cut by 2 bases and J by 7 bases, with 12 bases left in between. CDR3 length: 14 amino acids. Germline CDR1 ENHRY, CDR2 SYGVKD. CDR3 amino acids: CAISEAKGGNIQYF. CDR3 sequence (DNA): TGTGCCATCAGTGAGGCCAAGGGGGGGAACATTCAGTACTTC.

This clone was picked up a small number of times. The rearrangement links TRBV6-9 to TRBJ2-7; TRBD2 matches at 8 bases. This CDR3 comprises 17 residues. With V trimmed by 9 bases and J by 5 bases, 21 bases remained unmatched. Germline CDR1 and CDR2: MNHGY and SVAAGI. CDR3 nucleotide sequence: TGTGCCAGTTTTTTCAAGTGGGCGGGAGGAGGTTGGGACGAGCAGTACTTC. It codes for CASFFKWAGGGWDEQYF.

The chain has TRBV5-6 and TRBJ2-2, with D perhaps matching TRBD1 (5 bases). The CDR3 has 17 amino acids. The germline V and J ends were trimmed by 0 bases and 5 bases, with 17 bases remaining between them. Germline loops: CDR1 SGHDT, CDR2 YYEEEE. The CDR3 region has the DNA TGTGCCAGCAGCTTGGTGTATCGGTGGGGCGCGACCGGGGAGCTGTTTTTT. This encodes CASSLVYRWGATGELFF.